The clone carrying this TCR beta chain has a count of ten or more. Time point in this sample: newly diagnosed GD, antithyroid drugs for less than 3 months. RNA isolated from PBMCs was used to make the TCR library. CDR3 regions were amplified by Arm-PCR using iRepertoire HTBI primers to build TCR beta libraries. TCRdb reprocessed the multiplex PCR reads via MiXCR and lists one record per CDR3 protein. The table has some 250,000 distinct CDR3 sequences, about 20% seen once. The CDR3 sequence is 15 residues long. V lost 7 bases and J lost 5, with 17 bases in between. Germline V gene data show CDR1 as SNHLY and CDR2 as FYNNEI. This sample is part of a study of regulatory T cells in long-lasting Graves disease. This sample also appeared in a second study, on T cells in Graves' hyperthyroidism and ophthalmopathy. As reported in that work: Reasons for excluding patients were uncontrolled infection, other autoimmune disease, pregnancy or lactation. The TCR CDR3 first-round RT-PCR relied on the HTBI primer set.

This sequence joins TRBV2 and TRBJ1-4, with a weak D call TRBD1 (6 bases). The sequenced sample was peripheral blood mononuclear cells (PBMCs), obtained at new diagnosis, from a patient treated with antithyroid drugs. The receptor's source is a woman aged 30 to 39 with Graves disease. The CDR3, as DNA: TGTGCCAGCAACCGAGGAGGGGGGGCGAATGAAAAACTGTTTTTT. The encoded protein is CASNRGGGANEKLFF. The whole variable domain, filled in from reference TRBV2 and TRBJ1-4, reads EPEVTQTPSHQVTQMGQEVILRCVPISNHLYFYWYRQILGQKVEFLVSFYNNEISEKSEIFDDQFSVERPDGSNFTLKIRSTKLEDSAMYFCASNRGGGANEKLFFGSGTQLSVL.